This passage covers 8 T cell receptor beta chains from one sample sequenced in a study of beta chain features in type 1 diabetes. Findings and caveats of the study: TCRB CDR3s from Type 1 diabetes patients were moderately but significantly shorter in all four CD4+ subsets.

Of the isolated RNA, all was reverse transcribed, and so the sequenced material was expressed TCRB transcripts. Generated by immunoSEQ multiplex PCR, the TCRdb table keeps only in-frame clones and is missing some. Found here are 600,000 or so clones, over 11% of them singletons; the top ten hold 0.03% to 0.04%. For these TCRs, the target antigens are not known. The sample was naive CD4+ T cells from blood. These receptors came from a man between 18 and 35 years old with type 1 diabetes.

This sequence joins TRBV7-9 and TRBJ2-3; D is perhaps TRBD1 or TRBD2 (6 bases each). V was pared by 5 bases and J by 4 bases, with 10 bases between. The germline V gene has CDR1 SEHNR and CDR2 FQNEAQ (reference sequence). The CDR3 is 13 amino acids. The DNA of the CDR3 is TGTGCCAGCAGCGGGGGGCCGCCAGATACGCAGTATTTT. This gives the protein CASSGGPPDTQYF.

The sample holds a few counts of this clone. The V gene is TRBV9, the J gene TRBJ2-1; the D call may be TRBD1 or TRBD2 (6 bases each). The CDR3 is 16 residues long. The ends were cut back, 0 bases at V and 5 bases at J, with 15 bases in the middle. Germline V gives CDR1 SGDLS, CDR2 YYNGEE. In DNA form, the CDR3 reads TGTGCCAGCAGCGTAGGTGGCTGGGGGGCGCACAATGAGCAGTTCTTC. Translation gives CASSVGGWGAHNEQFF.

The chain is built from TRBV7-2 and TRBJ2-7; 9 bases match TRBD1. CDR3 length: 15 residues. The V segment lost 4 bases and the J segment 4 bases; nucleotides outside the gene matches: 8. Germline CDR1 SGHTA, CDR2 FQGNSA. CDR3 nucleotide sequence: TGTGCCAGCAGCTCCCTTCCGGACAGGGGTTACGAGCAGTACTTC. Its protein is CASSSLPDRGYEQYF. The whole variable domain, filled in from reference TRBV7-2 and TRBJ2-7, reads GAGVSQSPSNKVTEKGKDVELRCDPISGHTALYWYRQSLGQGLEFLIYFQGNSAPDKSGLPSDRFSAERTGGSVSTLTIQRTQQEDSAVYLCASSSLPDRGYEQYFGPGTRLTVT.

The V gene is TRBV30, the J gene TRBJ2-7; D is possibly TRBD2 (6 bases). Germline V gene data show CDR1 as GTSNPN and CDR2 as SVGIG (reference sequence). Trimming removed 8 bases from V and 7 bases from J, with 12 bases in between. The CDR3 runs 10 residues. CDR3 in amino acids: CAAGRTEQYF. The CDR3 DNA sequence: TGTGCCGCTGGGAGGACGGAGCAGTACTTC.

V gene TRBV6-5 combines with J gene TRBJ1-5, with 7 bases that match TRBD1. The germline V gene has CDR1 MNHEY and CDR2 SVGAGI. Losses at the gene ends were 5 bases for V and 0 bases for J; bases not matched to a gene: 4. The CDR3 has 15 residues. CDR3 coding DNA: TGTGCCAGCAGTCTACAGGGGCTTAGCAATCAGCCCCAGCATTTT. Amino acid sequence: CASSLQGLSNQPQHF.

There are a few counts of this clone. V usage is TRBV5-4 and J usage is TRBJ1-2; maybe TRBD1 (6 bases). The germline V gene has CDR1 SGHNT and CDR2 YYREEE (reference sequence). V was cut by 2 bases and J by 4 bases, with 15 bases left in between. There are 15 residues in the CDR3. The CDR3, as DNA: TGTGCCAGCAGCTTCTCCAACAGGGCCGCCTATGGCTACACCTTC. Amino acids: CASSFSNRAAYGYTF.

The chain has TRBV6-5 and TRBJ1-4; the match to TRBD1 covers 7 bases. The CDR3 runs 14 residues. The germline CDR1 and CDR2 sequences are MNHEY and SVGAGI. Trimming cost V 4 bases and J 5 bases; bases outside gene matches: 4. CDR3 in DNA: TGTGCCAGCAGTTTGGGACAGAAAAATGAAAAACTGTTTTTT. It encodes CASSLGQKNEKLFF.

This clone was seen a handful of times. The chain joins TRBV19 to TRBJ2-3; 11 nucleotides agree with TRBD2. V dropped 7 bases and J dropped 2; count of bases not matched to a gene: 8. The CDR3 length is 16 residues. CDR1 is LNHDA, CDR2 SQIVND, per germline (reference sequence). DNA for the CDR3: TGTGCCAGTACCCCCCGGACTAGCGGGTACACAGATACGCAGTATTTT. This translates into CASTPRTSGYTDTQYF.